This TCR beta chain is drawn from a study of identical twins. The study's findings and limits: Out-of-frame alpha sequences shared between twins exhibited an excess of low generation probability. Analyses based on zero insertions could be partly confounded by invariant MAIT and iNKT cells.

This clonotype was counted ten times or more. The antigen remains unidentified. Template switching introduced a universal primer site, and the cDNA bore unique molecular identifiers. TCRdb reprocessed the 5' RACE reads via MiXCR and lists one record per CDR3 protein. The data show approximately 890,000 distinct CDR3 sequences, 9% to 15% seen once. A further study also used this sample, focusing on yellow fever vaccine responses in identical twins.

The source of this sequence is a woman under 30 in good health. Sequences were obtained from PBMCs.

The CDR3: CASREGLNTGELFF. The CDR3 nucleotides are TGTGCCAGCAGGGAGGGACTAAACACCGGGGAGCTGTTTTTT. The chain combines TRBV6-1 with TRBJ2-2; 7 bases match TRBD2. This CDR3 is 14 amino acids long. The V and J ends lost 6 bases and 2 bases, in that order; junction bases with no gene match: 3. CDR1 is MNHNS and CDR2 is SASEGT in the germline V gene.